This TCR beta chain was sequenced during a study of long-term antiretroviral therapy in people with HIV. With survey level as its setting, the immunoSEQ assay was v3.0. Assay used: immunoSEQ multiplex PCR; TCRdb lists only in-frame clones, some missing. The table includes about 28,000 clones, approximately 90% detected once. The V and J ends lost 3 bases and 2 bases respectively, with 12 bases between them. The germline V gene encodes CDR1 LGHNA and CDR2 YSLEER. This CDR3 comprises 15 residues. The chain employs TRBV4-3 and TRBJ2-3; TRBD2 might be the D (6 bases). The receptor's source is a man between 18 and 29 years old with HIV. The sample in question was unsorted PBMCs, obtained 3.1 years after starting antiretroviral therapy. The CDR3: CASSQGLSVTDTQYF. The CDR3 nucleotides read TGCGCCAGCAGCCAGGGACTTTCGGTCACAGATACGCAGTATTTT.